The 7 T cell receptor beta chains listed next were all sequenced from one sample in a study of T cell repertoires in cytomegalovirus infection. TCRdb reanalysed the reads using MiXCR and keeps one entry per CDR3 protein. Altogether 900,000 to 950,000 distinct CDR3 sequences are present, roughly 31% being singletons, with the ten largest covering around 15%. For these receptors, no antigen is known. This material consisted of cultured CD8+ T cells from PBMCs, taken from culture after CMV antigen stimulation. All receptors derive from a human donor in good health (CMV status not recorded). Some clones in this sample may be carry-over from other donors' samples.

This clonotype showed up just a few times. This chain connects TRBV29-1 to TRBJ1-2; 8 bases are a match to TRBD1. Trimming took 4 bases from V and 8 from J; bases not matched to a gene: 6. CDR3 size: 12 residues. Germline V lookup: CDR1 SQVTM, CDR2 ANQGSEA. Written as DNA, the CDR3 is TGCAGCGTTGGGCGGGCAGGGGGCGGCTACACCTTC. Translated, it gives CSVGRAGGGYTF.

The V gene is TRBV19, the J gene TRBJ1-1; possibly TRBD1 for D (6 bases). With 0 bases removed from V and 2 bases from J, the gap between germline ends came to 10 bases. Per the germline V gene, CDR1 is LNHDA and CDR2 is SQIVND (reference sequence). This CDR3 spans 15 amino acids. The CDR3, as DNA: TGTGCCAGTAGTATAGAACCGGACAGAAACACTGAAGCTTTCTTT. Translated, it gives CASSIEPDRNTEAFF.

The sample holds a few counts of this clonotype. The chain is built from TRBV3-1 and TRBJ2-1; maybe TRBD2 (5 bases). The V and J ends lost 4 bases and 4 bases respectively, with 17 bases between them. The CDR3 runs 16 residues. From germline, CDR1 is LGHDT and CDR2 YNNKEL (reference sequence). The CDR3: CASSPSHGLGYNEQFF. DNA for the CDR3: TGTGCCAGCAGCCCATCTCATGGACTCGGGTACAATGAGCAGTTCTTC.

This clonotype was recorded a few times. This chain joins TRBV27 and TRBJ2-3; no reliable D call. With 1 base removed from V and 2 bases from J, the gap between germline ends came to 7 bases. In germline, CDR1 is MNHEY, CDR2 SMNVEV (reference sequence). This CDR3 spans 14 amino acids. CDR3 loop: CASSLLDLTDTQYF. Written as DNA, the CDR3 is TGTGCCAGCAGTTTATTGGACCTCACAGATACGCAGTATTTT.

This chain uses TRBV6-1 with TRBJ2-1; 10 positions agree with TRBD1. The CDR3 is 14 residues long. Germline CDR1 reads MNHNS; CDR2 reads SASEGT. After removal of 8 bases from V and 3 bases from J, the junction contained 4 bases not matched to a gene. CDR3 nucleotide sequence: TGTGCCAGCGGGGACAGGGGAAGCTACAATGAGCAGTTCTTC. It specifies CASGDRGSYNEQFF.

The J gene is TRBJ1-2, the V gene TRBV4-1; D gene ambiguous. The germline V and J ends were trimmed by 1 base and 4 bases, with 10 bases remaining between them. Germline V gene lookup returns CDR1 MGHRA and CDR2 YSYEKL. There are 14 residues in the CDR3. Written as DNA, the CDR3 is TGCGCCAGCAGCCAAGGAGTGGCCGCCTATGGCTACACCTTC. Its translation is CASSQGVAAYGYTF.

V usage is TRBV5-6 and J usage is TRBJ2-5, with D maybe TRBD2 (6 bases). Germline loops: CDR1 SGHDT, CDR2 YYEEEE. The CDR3 is 14 amino acids. Trimming cost V 0 bases and J 3 bases, with 9 bases left between them. The CDR3 DNA reads as TGTGCCAGCAGCTTGGAGACGGGGGAAGAGACCCAGTACTTC. It encodes CASSLETGEETQYF.